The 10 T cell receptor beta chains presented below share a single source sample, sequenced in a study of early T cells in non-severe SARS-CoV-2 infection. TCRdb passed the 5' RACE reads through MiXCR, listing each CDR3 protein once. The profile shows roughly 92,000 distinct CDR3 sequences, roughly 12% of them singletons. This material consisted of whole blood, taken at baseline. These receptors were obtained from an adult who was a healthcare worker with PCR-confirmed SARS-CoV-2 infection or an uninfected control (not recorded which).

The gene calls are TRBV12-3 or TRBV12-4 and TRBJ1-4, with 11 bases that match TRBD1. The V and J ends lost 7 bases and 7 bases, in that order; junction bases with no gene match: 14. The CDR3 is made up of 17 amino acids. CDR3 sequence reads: CASNTWTGGAVGEKLFF. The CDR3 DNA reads TGTGCCAGCAACACATGGACAGGGGGCGCGGTCGGTGAAAAACTGTTTTTT.

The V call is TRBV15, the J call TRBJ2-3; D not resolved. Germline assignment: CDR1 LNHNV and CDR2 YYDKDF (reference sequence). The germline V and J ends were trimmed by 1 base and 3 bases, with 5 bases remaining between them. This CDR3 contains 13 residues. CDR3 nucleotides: TGTGCCACCAGCAGAGCGTTGACAGATACGCAGTATTTT. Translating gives CATSRALTDTQYF.

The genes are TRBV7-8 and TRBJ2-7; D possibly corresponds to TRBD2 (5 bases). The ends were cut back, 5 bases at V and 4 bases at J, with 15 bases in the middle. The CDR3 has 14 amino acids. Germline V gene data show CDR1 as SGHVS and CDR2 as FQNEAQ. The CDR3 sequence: CASSETGFFYEQYF. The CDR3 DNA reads TGTGCCAGCAGCGAGACGGGATTTTTTTACGAGCAGTACTTC.

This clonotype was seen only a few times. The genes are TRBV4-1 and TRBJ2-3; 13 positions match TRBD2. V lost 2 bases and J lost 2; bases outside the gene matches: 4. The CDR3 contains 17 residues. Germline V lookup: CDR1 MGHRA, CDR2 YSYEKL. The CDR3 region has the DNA TGCGCCAGCAGCCAACAGGGACTAGCGGGAAACACAGATACGCAGTATTTT. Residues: CASSQQGLAGNTDTQYF.

Here the CDR3 reads CAIRGTGVRANVLTF. The CDR3 nucleotides read TGTGCCATCAGGGGGACAGGGGTGAGGGCCAACGTCCTGACTTTC. The chain combines TRBV10-3 with TRBJ2-6; TRBD1 matches at 10 bases. Germline lookup yields CDR1 ENHRY and CDR2 SYGVKD. Losses at the gene ends were 6 bases for V and 5 bases for J; bases not matched to a gene: 4. The CDR3 consists of 15 residues.

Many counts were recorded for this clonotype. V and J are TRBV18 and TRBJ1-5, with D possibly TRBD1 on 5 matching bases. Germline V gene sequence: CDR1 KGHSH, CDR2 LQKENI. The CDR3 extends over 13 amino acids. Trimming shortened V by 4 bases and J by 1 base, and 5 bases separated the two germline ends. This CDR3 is CASSRQSNQPQHF. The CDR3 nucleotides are TGTGCCAGCTCACGACAGAGCAATCAGCCCCAGCATTTT.

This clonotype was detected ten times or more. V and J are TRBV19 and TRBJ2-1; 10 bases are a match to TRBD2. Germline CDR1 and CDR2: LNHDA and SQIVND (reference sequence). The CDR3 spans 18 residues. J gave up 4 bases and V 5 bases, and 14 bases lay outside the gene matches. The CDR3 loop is CASSERTSGIGGYNEQFF. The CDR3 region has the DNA TGTGCCAGTAGTGAAAGGACTAGCGGCATCGGGGGTTACAATGAGCAGTTCTTC. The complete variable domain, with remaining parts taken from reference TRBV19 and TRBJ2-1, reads DGGITQSPKYLFRKEGQNVTLSCEQNLNHDAMYWYRQDPGQGLRLIYYSQIVNDFQKGDIAEGYSVSREKKESFPLTVTSAQKNPTAFYLCASSERTSGIGGYNEQFFGPGTRLTVL.

Here the CDR3 DNA reads TGCAGTGCTGGGGGACTCCGGAATGAGCAGTTCTTC. Its protein is CSAGGLRNEQFF. The rearrangement links TRBV20-1 to TRBJ2-1, with D possibly being TRBD2 (6 bases). Germline V gene sequence: CDR1 DFQATT, CDR2 SNEGSKA (reference sequence). The CDR3 covers 12 residues. V was clipped by 5 bases and J by 7 bases, with 12 bases between them.

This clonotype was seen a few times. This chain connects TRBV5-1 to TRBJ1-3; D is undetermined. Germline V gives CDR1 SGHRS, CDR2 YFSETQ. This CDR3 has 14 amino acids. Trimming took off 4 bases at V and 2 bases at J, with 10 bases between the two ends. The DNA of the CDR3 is TGCGCCAGCAGCCAGGACCCAACTGGAAACACCATATATTTT. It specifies CASSQDPTGNTIYF.

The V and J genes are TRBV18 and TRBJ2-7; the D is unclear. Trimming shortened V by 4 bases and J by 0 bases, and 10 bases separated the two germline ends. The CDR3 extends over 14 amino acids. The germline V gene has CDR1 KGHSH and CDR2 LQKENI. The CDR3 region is CASSLGPFSYEQYF. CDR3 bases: TGTGCCAGCTCACTAGGACCTTTCTCCTACGAGCAGTACTTC.